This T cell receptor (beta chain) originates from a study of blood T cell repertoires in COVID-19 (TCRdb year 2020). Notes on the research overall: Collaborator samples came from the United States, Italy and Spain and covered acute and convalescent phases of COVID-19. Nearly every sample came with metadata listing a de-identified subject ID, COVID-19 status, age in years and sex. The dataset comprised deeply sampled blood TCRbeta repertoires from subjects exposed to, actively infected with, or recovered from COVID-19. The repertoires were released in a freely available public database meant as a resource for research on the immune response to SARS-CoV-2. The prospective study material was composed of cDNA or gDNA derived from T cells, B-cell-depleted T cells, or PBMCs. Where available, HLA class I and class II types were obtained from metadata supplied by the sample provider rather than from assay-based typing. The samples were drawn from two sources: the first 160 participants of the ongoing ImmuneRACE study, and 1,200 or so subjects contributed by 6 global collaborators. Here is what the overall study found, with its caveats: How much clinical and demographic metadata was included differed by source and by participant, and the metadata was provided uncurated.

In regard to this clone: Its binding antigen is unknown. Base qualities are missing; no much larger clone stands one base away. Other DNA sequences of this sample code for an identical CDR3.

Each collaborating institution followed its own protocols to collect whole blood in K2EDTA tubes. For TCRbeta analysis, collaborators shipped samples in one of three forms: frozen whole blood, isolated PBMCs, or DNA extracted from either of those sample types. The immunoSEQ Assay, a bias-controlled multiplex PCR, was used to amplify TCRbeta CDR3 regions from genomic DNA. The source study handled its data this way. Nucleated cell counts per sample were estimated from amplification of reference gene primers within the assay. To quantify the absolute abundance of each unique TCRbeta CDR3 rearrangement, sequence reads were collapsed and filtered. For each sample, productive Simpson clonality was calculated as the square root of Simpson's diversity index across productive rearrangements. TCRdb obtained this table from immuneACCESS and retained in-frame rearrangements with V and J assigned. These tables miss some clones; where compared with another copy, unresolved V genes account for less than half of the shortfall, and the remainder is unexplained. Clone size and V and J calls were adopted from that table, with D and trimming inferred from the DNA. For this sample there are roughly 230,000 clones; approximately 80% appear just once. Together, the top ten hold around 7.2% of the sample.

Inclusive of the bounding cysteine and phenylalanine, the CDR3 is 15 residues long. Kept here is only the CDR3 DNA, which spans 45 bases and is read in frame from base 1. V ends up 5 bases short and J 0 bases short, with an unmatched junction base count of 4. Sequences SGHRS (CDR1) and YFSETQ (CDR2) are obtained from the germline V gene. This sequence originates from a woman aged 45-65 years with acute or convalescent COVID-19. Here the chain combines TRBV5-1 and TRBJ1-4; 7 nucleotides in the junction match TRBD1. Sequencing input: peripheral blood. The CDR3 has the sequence CASSNQGATNEKLFF. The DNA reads TGCGCCAGCAGTAATCAGGGGGCAACTAATGAAAAACTGTTTTTT.